Following are 23 T cell receptor beta chains from one sample sequenced in a study of T cells in Graves' hyperthyroidism and ophthalmopathy. TCR beta CDR3 sequences were amplified from RNA transcripts. HTBI primers were employed in a first-round RT-PCR of the TCR CDR3. TCRdb passed the multiplex PCR reads through MiXCR, listing each CDR3 protein once. This sample carries about 480,000 distinct CDR3 sequences, around an eighth of them seen once, and the ten largest clones take 15% to 20%. Sequencing was carried out using blood. Receptors originate from a woman aged 18-29 years with Graves' hyperthyroidism.

In this sample, this clonotype turned up a few times. This chain links TRBV9 with TRBJ1-1; 7 nucleotides line up with TRBD1. The CDR3 consists of 13 residues. Germline V gives CDR1 SGDLS, CDR2 YYNGEE. The V and J ends lost 4 bases and 6 bases, in that order; junction bases with no gene match: 6. The CDR3 loop reads CASSPFTGAEAFF. In nucleotides, the CDR3 is TGTGCCAGCAGCCCCTTCACAGGGGCTGAAGCTTTCTTT.

This clonotype was seen ten or more times. Here the CDR3 DNA reads TGTGCCATCAGTTCTGATAGCGGGAGAATCGGGAATGAGCAGTTCTTC. Protein product: CAISSDSGRIGNEQFF. The chain recombines TRBV10-3 with TRBJ2-1; 9 bases are a match to TRBD2. Looked up from germline, CDR1 is ENHRY and CDR2 is SYGVKD. This CDR3 comprises 16 residues. V trimming: 5 bases; J trimming: 7 bases; junction bases outside the gene matches: 12.

This clonotype was counted at least ten times. V usage is TRBV2 and J usage is TRBJ1-2; D uncertain. Trimming took off 4 bases at V and 2 bases at J, with 8 bases between the two ends. Germline CDR1 and CDR2: SNHLY and FYNNEI. The CDR3 consists of 13 residues. Here the CDR3 DNA reads TGTGCCAGCAGTGTTAACGGGAACTATGGCTACACCTTC. It specifies CASSVNGNYGYTF.

V gene TRBV9 combines with J gene TRBJ2-6, with TRBD2 matching 14 bases. After removal of 3 bases from V and 2 bases from J, the junction contained 13 bases not matched to a gene. The CDR3 runs to 21 residues. Germline-derived CDR1 and CDR2 are SGDLS and YYNGEE. The CDR3: CASSAWTSGRWGSAGANVLTF. CDR3 DNA sequence: TGTGCCAGCAGCGCCTGGACTAGCGGGAGGTGGGGTAGTGCTGGGGCCAACGTCCTGACTTTC. Full variable domain (outside the CDR3, taken from reference TRBV9 and TRBJ2-6): DSGVTQTPKHLITATGQRVTLRCSPRSGDLSVYWYQQSLDQGLQFLIQYYNGEERAKGNILERFSAQQFPDLHSELNLSSLELGDSALYFCASSAWTSGRWGSAGANVLTFGAGSRLTVL.

The chain carries TRBV11-2 and TRBJ1-2, with D unresolved. Germline loops: CDR1 SGHAT, CDR2 FQNNGV. With 5 bases removed from V and 5 bases from J, the gap between germline ends came to 15 bases. The CDR3 is made up of 14 amino acids. The CDR3: CASSARTDFYGYTF. The CDR3 DNA is TGTGCCAGCAGCGCCCGGACGGACTTTTATGGCTACACCTTC.

This clonotype has ten or more counts. This chain uses TRBV20-1 with TRBJ2-4, with unresolved D. CDR1 is DFQATT and CDR2 is SNEGSKA in the germline V gene (reference sequence). The CDR3 consists of 12 residues. Trimming left V 3 bases short and J 8 bases short, with 11 bases between. The CDR3, as DNA: TGCAGTGCTAGGCCTCGGGTGGACATTCAGTACTTC. This translates into CSARPRVDIQYF.

This clonotype showed up many times. The rearrangement uses TRBV5-1 and TRBJ2-7; D not resolved. The CDR3 covers 15 residues. The germline V and J ends were trimmed by 0 bases and 2 bases, with 12 bases remaining between them. CDR1 is SGHRS and CDR2 is YFSETQ in the germline V gene. The DNA of the CDR3 is TGCGCCAGCAGCTTGGGTAGTTCACCGCCCTACGAGCAGTACTTC. Translated, it gives CASSLGSSPPYEQYF.

This clonotype was recorded at least ten times. This sequence joins TRBV2 and TRBJ2-3; possibly TRBD1 or TRBD2 for D (5 bases each). The CDR3 runs to 14 residues. The ends were cut back, 5 bases at V and 1 base at J, with 10 bases in the middle. Germline values: CDR1 SNHLY, CDR2 FYNNEI. The CDR3 protein is CASSYRDRTDTQYF. The CDR3 DNA sequence: TGTGCCAGCAGTTATCGGGACCGCACAGATACGCAGTATTTT.

V usage is TRBV30 and J usage is TRBJ2-7; weak D call: TRBD2 (6 bases). The CDR3 spans 11 residues. V was pared by 4 bases and J by 3 bases, with 7 bases between. CDR1 is GTSNPN, CDR2 SVGIG, per germline (reference sequence). CDR3: CAWTGGYEQYF. In nucleotides, the CDR3 is TGTGCCTGGACCGGGGGCTACGAGCAGTACTTC. The full variable domain, its missing parts supplied by reference TRBV30 and TRBJ2-7, is SQTIHQWPATLVQPVGSPLSLECTVEGTSNPNLYWYRQAAGRGLQLLFYSVGIGQISSEVPQNLSASRPQDRQFILSSKKLLLSDSGFYLCAWTGGYEQYFGPGTRLTVT.

The sample holds many counts of this clonotype. V and J are TRBV6-1 and TRBJ2-7; perhaps TRBD1 as D (7 bases). Between the trimmed V and J ends, which lost 8 bases and 4 bases, there was a span of 15 bases. Germline CDR1 is MNHNS and CDR2 is SASEGT. This CDR3 region has 13 residues. This CDR3 is CASPRDSEYEQYF. The DNA for the CDR3 is TGTGCCAGCCCGCGGGACAGTGAATACGAGCAGTACTTC.

At least ten counts were recorded for this clonotype. The rearrangement joins TRBV11-3 to TRBJ2-2, with a weak D call TRBD2 (5 bases). Per germline, CDR1 SGHNT and CDR2 YENEEA. The germline V and J ends were trimmed by 4 bases and 0 bases, with 12 bases remaining between them. The CDR3 has 16 residues. CDR3 sequence reads: CASSSVDSSNTGELFF. The CDR3 DNA follows: TGTGCCAGCAGCTCTGTGGACTCCTCGAACACCGGGGAGCTGTTTTTT.

This clonotype has a handful of counts. This sequence joins TRBV19 and TRBJ1-1, with a possible D match to TRBD1 (5 bases). The V and J ends lost 5 bases and 0 bases respectively, with 13 bases between them. In germline, CDR1 is LNHDA, CDR2 SQIVND (reference sequence). This CDR3 contains 15 residues. CDR3 nucleotide sequence: TGTGCCAGTAGTGCAATCGGGGGGATGAACACTGAAGCTTTCTTT. Its translation: CASSAIGGMNTEAFF.

Concerning this clonotype: The germline gene is not matched at one end of the junction; a read error may be the cause. The chain combines TRBV20-1 with TRBJ2-3; 14 nucleotides align to TRBD2. The CDR3 contains 15 residues. Germline V CDR1 and CDR2: DFQATT, SNEGSKA (reference sequence). The CDR3 loop is CSAVTSGRAARYAVF. In DNA form, the CDR3 reads TGCAGTGCTGTGACTAGCGGGAGGGCGGCTAGATACGCAGTATTT.

This clonotype was picked up many times. This chain links TRBV12-3 or TRBV12-4 with TRBJ1-3; D is unresolved. Trimming shortened V by 10 bases and J by 4 bases, and 14 bases separated the two germline ends. The CDR3 is made up of 13 amino acids. CDR3 in amino acids: CANRRAGGNTIYF. In DNA, the CDR3 is TGTGCCAACCGCCGGGCGGGAGGAAACACCATATATTTT.

The table lists this clonotype with many counts. The chain employs TRBV24-1 and TRBJ1-1, with D unresolved. Trimming took off 4 bases at V and 0 bases at J, with 8 bases between the two ends. CDR1 and CDR2 (germline): KGHDR, SFDVKD. CDR3 length equals 14 residues. The CDR3 DNA is TGTGCCACCAGTGACCCGAGTATGAACACTGAAGCTTTCTTT. Translated, it gives CATSDPSMNTEAFF.

This clonotype was counted between two and nine times. The chain employs TRBV12-3 or TRBV12-4 and TRBJ2-4; unclear D gene. There are 15 residues in the CDR3. Trimming left V 7 bases short and J 8 bases short, with 21 bases between. CDR3 coding DNA: TGTGCCAGCAAGCTAACAGAGGAAGTATGGGACATTCAGTACTTC. It is translated as CASKLTEEVWDIQYF.

This clonotype was detected ten times or more. In DNA, the CDR3 is TGTGCCAGCAGCTTAGAAGGACAGGGGGCGGATGAGCAGTTCTTC. Translated: CASSLEGQGADEQFF. This rearrangement joins TRBV11-2 to TRBJ2-1; 11 bases align to TRBD1. This CDR3 has 15 amino acids. J lost 8 bases, V lost 0 bases, and 3 bases had no gene match. Germline assignment: CDR1 SGHAT and CDR2 FQNNGV.

The sample holds a few counts of this clonotype. V gene TRBV6-1 combines with J gene TRBJ2-7; 10 bases map to TRBD1. Unmatched junction bases numbered 9, after V lost 11 bases and J lost 2 bases. This CDR3 is 14 amino acids long. Per the germline V gene, CDR1 is MNHNS and CDR2 is SASEGT. The CDR3 here is CAAGRGQGTYEQYF. The CDR3 DNA reads TGTGCCGCCGGTAGGGGACAGGGGACCTACGAGCAGTACTTC.

This clonotype was detected many times. V gene TRBV3-1 combines with J gene TRBJ2-1; TRBD2 might be the D (6 bases). With 0 bases removed from V and 8 bases from J, the gap between germline ends came to 17 bases. The CDR3 spans 16 residues. Germline V gene sequence: CDR1 LGHDT, CDR2 YNNKEL (reference sequence). The CDR3 is CASSQDLGAGGDEQFF. In nucleotides, the CDR3 is TGTGCCAGCAGCCAAGATCTTGGGGCTGGAGGGGATGAGCAGTTCTTC.

The genes are TRBV6-1 and TRBJ1-5, with 7 bases fitting TRBD1. Trimming at V came to 6 bases and at J to 8 bases, leaving 10 bases not matched to a gene. Per germline, CDR1 MNHNS and CDR2 SASEGT. CDR3 length: 14 amino acids. CDR3 protein: CASRNRQGWEPQHF. The DNA of the CDR3 is TGTGCCAGCAGAAACCGACAGGGTTGGGAGCCCCAGCATTTT.

This clonotype was found a few times. The rearrangement uses TRBV19 and TRBJ1-2; D ambiguous. Trimming removed 7 bases from V and 2 bases from J, with 14 bases in between. The CDR3 consists of 14 residues. The germline CDR1 and CDR2 sequences are LNHDA and SQIVND (reference sequence). The CDR3 nucleotides are TGTGCCAGTATTCAAGGGTCTGGGAACTATGGCTACACCTTC. Its protein is CASIQGSGNYGYTF.

This clonotype occurred many times. The CDR3 DNA is TGTGCCAGCAGCTTATCATCTCCAGGAGATACGCAGTATTTT. Translation: CASSLSSPGDTQYF. The V and J genes are TRBV11-3 and TRBJ2-3; D unresolved. Germline CDR1 reads SGHNT; CDR2 reads YENEEA. CDR3 length equals 14 residues. The ends were cut back, 2 bases at V and 5 bases at J, with 11 bases in the middle.

CDR3 in amino acids: CASSPDARGYEQYF. For the CDR3, the DNA is TGTGCCAGCTCTCCGGACGCGCGGGGCTACGAGCAGTACTTC. The chain has TRBV18 and TRBJ2-7; tentative D call: TRBD2 (6 bases). Germline V CDR1 and CDR2: KGHSH, LQKENI. The CDR3 is made up of 14 amino acids. V was shortened by 6 bases and J by 3 bases, with 15 bases between the two germline ends. The whole variable domain, remainder taken from reference TRBV18 and TRBJ2-7, is NAGVMQNPRHLVRRRGQEARLRCSPMKGHSHVYWYRQLPEEGLKFMVYLQKENIIDESGMPKERFSAEFPKEGPSILRIQQVVRGDSAAYFCASSPDARGYEQYFGPGTRLTVT.